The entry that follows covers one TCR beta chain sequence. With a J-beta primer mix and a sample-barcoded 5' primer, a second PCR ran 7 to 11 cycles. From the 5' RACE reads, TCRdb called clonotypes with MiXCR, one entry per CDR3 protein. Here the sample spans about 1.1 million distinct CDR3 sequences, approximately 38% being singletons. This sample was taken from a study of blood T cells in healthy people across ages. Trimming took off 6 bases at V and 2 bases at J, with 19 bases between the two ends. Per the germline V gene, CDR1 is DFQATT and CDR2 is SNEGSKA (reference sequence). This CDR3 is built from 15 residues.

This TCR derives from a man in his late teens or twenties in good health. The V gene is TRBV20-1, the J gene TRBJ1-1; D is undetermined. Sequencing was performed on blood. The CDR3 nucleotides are TGCAGTGCCACCCAGCCACAATACAGTAACACTGAAGCTTTCTTT. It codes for CSATQPQYSNTEAFF.